This T cell receptor beta chain originates from a study of OX40 agonist ivuxolimab in advanced cancers. Profiled with immunoSEQ multiplex PCR; TCRdb holds only in-frame clones, not every one. This sample has roughly 5,300 clones, with roughly two thirds found just once. The V end lost 2 bases, the J end lost 7 bases, and 13 bases lay between the germline ends. CDR3 length equals 15 residues. Per the germline V gene, CDR1 is SGDLS and CDR2 is YYNGEE. The chain couples TRBV9 to TRBJ1-6; no firm D call. The sample was CD4+ or CD8+ T cells sorted from blood, taken in a trial of the OX40 agonist ivuxolimab. The TCR originated in an adult with an advanced solid tumor such as melanoma, head and neck, liver or kidney cancer. The CDR3 sequence is CASSVWVSGNSPLHF. As DNA, the CDR3 is TGTGCCAGCAGCGTTTGGGTATCCGGGAATTCACCCCTCCACTTT. The complete variable domain, with remaining parts taken from reference TRBV9 and TRBJ1-6, reads DSGVTQTPKHLITATGQRVTLRCSPRSGDLSVYWYQQSLDQGLQFLIQYYNGEERAKGNILERFSAQQFPDLHSELNLSSLELGDSALYFCASSVWVSGNSPLHFGNGTRLTVT.